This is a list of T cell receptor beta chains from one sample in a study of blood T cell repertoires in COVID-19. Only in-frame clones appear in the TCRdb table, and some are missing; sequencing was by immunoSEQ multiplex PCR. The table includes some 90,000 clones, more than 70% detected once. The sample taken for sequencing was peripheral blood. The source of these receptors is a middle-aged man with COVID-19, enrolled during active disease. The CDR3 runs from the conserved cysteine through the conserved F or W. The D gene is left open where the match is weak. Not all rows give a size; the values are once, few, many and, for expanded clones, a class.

CDR3nt: TGCGCCAGCAGTCCCCCCGGGACAGAGTATGGCTACACCTTC
CDR3aa: CASSPPGTEYGYTF
j_gene: TRBJ1-2
d_gene: TRBD1
v_gene: TRBV10-1
abundance: .

CDR3nt: TGTGCCAGCAGTTACGGGGGCTACACCGGGGAGCTGTTTTTT
CDR3aa: CASSYGGYTGELFF
j_gene: TRBJ2-2
d_gene: .
v_gene: TRBV6-2/TRBV6-3
abundance: .

CDR3nt: TGTGCCAGCAGGCTCGGGAGGACTGAAGCTTTCTTT
CDR3aa: CASRLGRTEAFF
j_gene: TRBJ1-1
d_gene: .
v_gene: TRBV6-5
abundance: .

CDR3nt: TGTGCCAGCAGCCCCGGGACAGGCGCTCAAGAGACCCAGTACTTC
CDR3aa: CASSPGTGAQETQYF
j_gene: TRBJ2-5
d_gene: TRBD1
v_gene: TRBV3-1/TRBV3-2
abundance: .

CDR3nt: TGTGCCAGTCGACGGACATTGAACACTGAAGCTTTCTTT
CDR3aa: CASRRTLNTEAFF
j_gene: TRBJ1-1
d_gene: .
v_gene: TRBV19
abundance: .

CDR3nt: TGTGCCAGCAGTGCCAAAACCGGGACATACCTGACTGCTTTCTTT
CDR3aa: CASSAKTGTYLTAFF
j_gene: TRBJ1-1
d_gene: .
v_gene: TRBV25-1
abundance: once

CDR3nt: TGTGCCAGCAGAGCGGGGGCAAACACCGGGGAGCTGTTTTTT
CDR3aa: CASRAGANTGELFF
j_gene: TRBJ2-2
d_gene: TRBD2
v_gene: TRBV6-5
abundance: .

CDR3nt: TGTGCCTGGAGTCGCGGACAGAGCAATCAGCCCCAGCATTTT
CDR3aa: CAWSRGQSNQPQHF
j_gene: TRBJ1-5
d_gene: .
v_gene: TRBV30
abundance: .

CDR3nt: TGTGCCAGCAGCTTAATACAAGATATAAGTGGCCCTAACTATGGCTACACCTTC
CDR3aa: CASSLIQDISGPNYGYTF
j_gene: TRBJ1-2
d_gene: .
v_gene: TRBV7-9
abundance: .

CDR3nt: TGTGCCAGCAGTTGGACAGGGCCCCCCTACGAGCAGTACTTC
CDR3aa: CASSWTGPPYEQYF
j_gene: TRBJ2-7
d_gene: TRBD1
v_gene: TRBV27
abundance: .

CDR3nt: TGTGCAAGTCGCCAACCGGACACCGGCTACGAGCAGTACTTC
CDR3aa: CASRQPDTGYEQYF
j_gene: TRBJ2-7
d_gene: .
v_gene: TRBV12-2
abundance: .

CDR3nt: TGCGCCAGCAGCTTGACTAGCGGGGGGGCAAGGGAGACCCAGTACTTC
CDR3aa: CASSLTSGGARETQYF
j_gene: TRBJ2-5
d_gene: TRBD2
v_gene: TRBV5-1
abundance: .

CDR3nt: TGTGCCAGCAGTTTATCGGGACAGAACTATGGCTACACCTTC
CDR3aa: CASSLSGQNYGYTF
j_gene: TRBJ1-2
d_gene: TRBD1
v_gene: TRBV27
abundance: few

CDR3nt: TGCAGTGGATCCGGGACAGCCGTTGAGCAGTTCTTC
CDR3aa: CSGSGTAVEQFF
j_gene: TRBJ2-1
d_gene: TRBD1
v_gene: TRBV29-1
abundance: .

CDR3nt: TGTGCCAGCAGGCAAGGCGCAGGGGCAGGAACTGAAGCTTTCTTT
CDR3aa: CASRQGAGAGTEAFF
j_gene: TRBJ1-1
d_gene: .
v_gene: TRBV11-2
abundance: .

CDR3nt: TGTGCTAGTGGTTTTGGCTTCAATGAGCAGTTCTTC
CDR3aa: CASGFGFNEQFF
j_gene: TRBJ2-1
d_gene: .
v_gene: TRBV12-5
abundance: once

CDR3nt: TGTGCCAGCAGTCCCACAGGGGTTGGGGCCAACGTCCTGACTTTC
CDR3aa: CASSPTGVGANVLTF
j_gene: TRBJ2-6
d_gene: TRBD1
v_gene: TRBV27
abundance: .

CDR3nt: TGTGCCAGCAGCTGGGGGACAGGGGGTAATAATTCACCCCTCCACTTT
CDR3aa: CASSWGTGGNNSPLHF
j_gene: TRBJ1-6
d_gene: TRBD1
v_gene: TRBV5-6
abundance: few

CDR3nt: TGTGCCAGCAGTTATTTAGCCGCGAACACCGGGGAGCTGTTTTTT
CDR3aa: CASSYLAANTGELFF
j_gene: TRBJ2-2
d_gene: .
v_gene: TRBV6-5
abundance: .

CDR3nt: TGTGCCAGCTCACCACCCGGCGGGGTAGGTGGCTACACCTTC
CDR3aa: CASSPPGGVGGYTF
j_gene: TRBJ1-2
d_gene: .
v_gene: TRBV18
abundance: .

CDR3nt: TGTGCCAGCAGTCAGGAGGGCGGGGAGCTGTTTTTT
CDR3aa: CASSQEGGELFF
j_gene: TRBJ2-2
d_gene: .
v_gene: TRBV28
abundance: .

CDR3nt: TGTGCCAGCAGTTTTGTCAGGGAAAATGAAAAACTGTTTTTT
CDR3aa: CASSFVRENEKLFF
j_gene: TRBJ1-4
d_gene: .
v_gene: TRBV27
abundance: .

CDR3nt: TGTGCCAGCAGCGCGGCGCTGGGCTCTGGGGCCAACGTCCTGACTTTC
CDR3aa: CASSAALGSGANVLTF
j_gene: TRBJ2-6
d_gene: .
v_gene: TRBV11-2
abundance: .

CDR3nt: TGTGCCTGGAGTGTACGAAGGGGGCGCCCACATCCCACTGAAGCTTTCTTT
CDR3aa: CAWSVRRGRPHPTEAFF
j_gene: TRBJ1-1
d_gene: TRBD1
v_gene: TRBV30
abundance: .

CDR3nt: TGTGCCAGCAGTTACTTTCCTAGCGGCTCCTACGAGCAGTACTTC
CDR3aa: CASSYFPSGSYEQYF
j_gene: TRBJ2-7
d_gene: TRBD2
v_gene: TRBV6-2/TRBV6-3
abundance: .

CDR3nt: TGTGCCAGCAGCCCCGGGACAACGAACACTGAAGCTTTCTTT
CDR3aa: CASSPGTTNTEAFF
j_gene: TRBJ1-1
d_gene: .
v_gene: TRBV2
abundance: .

CDR3nt: TGTGCCAGCAGCCCCCGGGGGGTAGGGGCCGGGGAGCTGTTTTTT
CDR3aa: CASSPRGVGAGELFF
j_gene: TRBJ2-2
d_gene: TRBD2
v_gene: TRBV3-1/TRBV3-2
abundance: .

CDR3nt: TGTGCCAGCAGTGGGACAGGGGGCGTTGAAAAACTGTTTTTT
CDR3aa: CASSGTGGVEKLFF
j_gene: TRBJ1-4
d_gene: TRBD1
v_gene: TRBV2
abundance: .

CDR3nt: TGTGCCAGCAGTTCGGCGCGCGGGGGCAGGACCGGGGAGCTGTTTTTT
CDR3aa: CASSSARGGRTGELFF
j_gene: TRBJ2-2
d_gene: .
v_gene: TRBV7-2
abundance: .

CDR3nt: TGTGCCAGCAGCTCAGGGGAAGCTGGCTACACCTTC
CDR3aa: CASSSGEAGYTF
j_gene: TRBJ1-2
d_gene: .
v_gene: TRBV7-9
abundance: .

CDR3nt: TGTGCCAGCAGTTTAAGGGGGCCATCCTATAATTCACCCCTCCACTTT
CDR3aa: CASSLRGPSYNSPLHF
j_gene: TRBJ1-6
d_gene: TRBD1
v_gene: TRBV27
abundance: .

CDR3nt: TGTGCCAGTAGCCCGGGACTAGCGGCAGGTTACGAGCAGTACTTC
CDR3aa: CASSPGLAAGYEQYF
j_gene: TRBJ2-7
d_gene: TRBD2
v_gene: TRBV19
abundance: .

CDR3nt: TGTGCCAGTAGTGTCGAGGGGGGCAATCAGCCCCAGCATTTT
CDR3aa: CASSVEGGNQPQHF
j_gene: TRBJ1-5
d_gene: .
v_gene: TRBV19
abundance: .

CDR3nt: TGTGCCAGCAGCTTTTCGGGGGGGGGTGGCACAGATACGCAGTATTTT
CDR3aa: CASSFSGGGGTDTQYF
j_gene: TRBJ2-3
d_gene: TRBD2
v_gene: TRBV11-2
abundance: .

CDR3nt: TGTGCCAGCAGGCCGAACCAGGGGATAAACACTGAAGCTTTCTTT
CDR3aa: CASRPNQGINTEAFF
j_gene: TRBJ1-1
d_gene: .
v_gene: TRBV5-4
abundance: .

CDR3nt: TGTGCCAGCAGCGTAGTGCCTAGCGCAGATACGCAGTATTTT
CDR3aa: CASSVVPSADTQYF
j_gene: TRBJ2-3
d_gene: .
v_gene: TRBV9
abundance: .

CDR3nt: TGTGCCAGCAGCGTAGAGGCGGGGGGGCTTGTTGAGACCCAGTACTTC
CDR3aa: CASSVEAGGLVETQYF
j_gene: TRBJ2-5
d_gene: TRBD2
v_gene: TRBV9
abundance: .

CDR3nt: TGTGCCAGCAGGGCGCGGGGAACGGCTAACACTGAAGCTTTCTTT
CDR3aa: CASRARGTANTEAFF
j_gene: TRBJ1-1
d_gene: .
v_gene: TRBV4-2
abundance: .

CDR3nt: TGTGCCAGCAGCTTTTCTCGGACAGGGTCACAGCCCCAGCATTTT
CDR3aa: CASSFSRTGSQPQHF
j_gene: TRBJ1-5
d_gene: TRBD1
v_gene: TRBV7-2
abundance: .

CDR3nt: TGTGCCAGCAGCTTTCCTACGACAGGGGTCTTCACTGAAGCTTTCTTT
CDR3aa: CASSFPTTGVFTEAFF
j_gene: TRBJ1-1
d_gene: TRBD1
v_gene: TRBV7-2
abundance: .

CDR3nt: TGTGCCAGCAGAACTCGGGAAAAACTGTTTTTT
CDR3aa: CASRTREKLFF
j_gene: TRBJ1-4
d_gene: .
v_gene: TRBV6-6
abundance: few

CDR3nt: TGTGCCAGTAATACAGGGGTCAATGAGCAGTTCTTC
CDR3aa: CASNTGVNEQFF
j_gene: TRBJ2-1
d_gene: TRBD1
v_gene: TRBV19
abundance: once

CDR3nt: TGTGCCAGTAGGGGGACAGGGATTACCCTTAGCAATCAGCCCCAGCATTTT
CDR3aa: CASRGTGITLSNQPQHF
j_gene: TRBJ1-5
d_gene: TRBD1
v_gene: TRBV19
abundance: .

CDR3nt: TGTGCCAGCAGTATAGGGACTTCGAACACCGGGGAGCTGTTTTTT
CDR3aa: CASSIGTSNTGELFF
j_gene: TRBJ2-2
d_gene: .
v_gene: TRBV2
abundance: few